The 23 T cell receptor beta chains below all came from one sample that was sequenced in a study of cytomegalovirus exposure and HLA in healthy donors. PCR employed 60 Vbeta and 13 Jbeta primers. Produced via immunoSEQ multiplex PCR; TCRdb's table is partial and in-frame only. The data contain about 52,000 clones, approximately 52% of them singletons. Sequenced input: PBMCs. These receptors were obtained from a human donor in good health.

This sequence joins TRBV30 and TRBJ2-7; 8 nucleotides match TRBD1. V lost 5 bases, J lost 4 bases, and 4 bases stayed unmatched. CDR3 length equals 12 residues. In germline, CDR1 is GTSNPN, CDR2 SVGIG (reference sequence). The CDR3 spells CAWGQGGYEQYF. The CDR3 DNA sequence: TGTGCCTGGGGACAGGGTGGGTACGAGCAGTACTTC.

This clone qualifies as medium-sized. This chain connects TRBV7-9 to TRBJ1-4, with D possibly TRBD1 on 6 matching bases. Per germline, CDR1 SEHNR and CDR2 FQNEAQ (reference sequence). The germline V and J ends were trimmed by 5 bases and 2 bases, with 18 bases remaining between them. The CDR3 covers 17 residues. The CDR3 nucleotides are TGTGCCAGCAGCGCCCCGACGGTTGGGGGCACTAATGAAAAACTGTTTTTT. Amino acid sequence: CASSAPTVGGTNEKLFF.

This clone showed up just a few times. The chain combines TRBV7-9 with TRBJ2-7; TRBD1 matches at 9 bases. The length of the CDR3 is 14 residues. The V gene's germline CDR1 is SEHNR and CDR2 FQNEAQ (reference sequence). V lost 4 bases, J lost 6 bases, and 7 bases stayed unmatched. As DNA, the CDR3 is TGTGCCAGCAGCTCGAGACAGGGGGTAGGCGAGCAGTACTTC. Protein sequence: CASSSRQGVGEQYF.

V usage is TRBV5-1 and J usage is TRBJ2-1, with 15 bases matching TRBD2. The CDR3 consists of 18 residues. Germline CDR1 SGHRS, CDR2 YFSETQ. After removal of 3 bases from V and 8 bases from J, the junction contained 12 bases not matched to a gene. The CDR3 DNA reads as TGCGCCAGCAGCTCGCTCGGGACTAGCGGGGGGTGGCTGGATGAGCAGTTCTTC. It yields the protein CASSSLGTSGGWLDEQFF.

This chain links TRBV6-5 with TRBJ1-2; D is perhaps TRBD1 (6 bases). Germline CDR1 reads MNHEY; CDR2 reads SVGAGI. The CDR3 totals 13 residues. Deletions cut 5 bases from V and 8 bases from J, with 15 bases between. CDR3 sequence reads: CASSRGGARGYTF. Here the CDR3 DNA reads TGTGCCAGCAGTAGGGGGGGGGCTAGAGGCTACACCTTC.

The rearrangement links TRBV11-2 to TRBJ2-7, with TRBD2 matching over 11 bases. Trimming took 5 bases from V and 5 from J; bases not matched to a gene: 11. Germline V gives CDR1 SGHAT, CDR2 FQNNGV. The CDR3 totals 16 residues. The CDR3 DNA follows: TGTGCCAGCAGCCTGGGACTAGCGGCAAAGGCCGACGAGCAGTACTTC. It yields the protein CASSLGLAAKADEQYF.

In its sample, this clone was seen a few times. The rearrangement uses TRBV4-3 and TRBJ2-3, with 8 bases identical to TRBD2. The CDR3 is 15 amino acids. From germline, CDR1 is LGHNA and CDR2 YSLEER. J was trimmed by 6 bases and V by 4 bases; bases with no gene match: 9. The DNA of the CDR3 is TGCGCCAGCAGCCTAACCGGGGGGGCCGATGATACGCAGTATTTT. Translation gives CASSLTGGADDTQYF.

This clone appeared a single time. The chain combines TRBV15 with TRBJ2-1; 7 nucleotides align to TRBD1. The CDR3 consists of 16 residues. V trimming: 3 bases; J trimming: 5 bases; junction bases outside the gene matches: 10. CDR1 is LNHNV, CDR2 YYDKDF, per germline (reference sequence). The CDR3 DNA follows: TGTGCCACCAGCAGCTCCCCTTGGGACAGAGACAATGAGCAGTTCTTC. Protein: CATSSSPWDRDNEQFF.

There are a few counts of this clone. In nucleotides, the CDR3 is TGTGCCATCAGTGAGGCCGGGACTACCAGCACAGATACGCAGTATTTT. This sequence encodes CAISEAGTTSTDTQYF. The rearrangement joins TRBV10-3 to TRBJ2-3, with TRBD2 matching 7 bases. Germline CDR1 is ENHRY and CDR2 is SYGVKD. J lost 0 bases, V lost 2 bases, and 5 bases had no gene match. This CDR3 spans 16 amino acids.

The rearrangement links TRBV2 to TRBJ1-1; D is ambiguous. Germline CDR1 and CDR2: SNHLY and FYNNEI. This CDR3 has 13 residues. Trimming stripped 4 bases from V and 4 bases from J, with 10 bases between. The CDR3 DNA follows: TGTGCCAGCAGTGGGGAGGAGGGCACTGAAGCTTTCTTT. Translating gives CASSGEEGTEAFF.

J is TRBJ1-4 and V is TRBV10-3; tentatively, D is TRBD1 (5 bases). Trimming cost V 3 bases and J 5 bases, with 10 bases left between them. The CDR3 extends over 14 amino acids. Germline values: CDR1 ENHRY, CDR2 SYGVKD. This chain's CDR3 is CAISDTGENEKLFF. The DNA of the CDR3 is TGTGCCATCAGTGATACAGGCGAAAATGAAAAACTGTTTTTT.

This chain links TRBV19 with TRBJ2-3; the match to TRBD1 covers 7 bases. Looked up from germline, CDR1 is LNHDA and CDR2 is SQIVND (reference sequence). V was clipped by 5 bases and J by 3 bases; unmatched bases: 8. The CDR3 has 15 amino acids. The CDR3 DNA follows: TGTGCCAGTAGTCTCGAAGGGGGCTTAACAGATACGCAGTATTTT. Amino acids: CASSLEGGLTDTQYF.

The chain is built from TRBV7-3 and TRBJ1-1, with a weak D call TRBD1 (6 bases). Trimming cost V 4 bases and J 0 bases, with 18 bases left between them. This CDR3 spans 17 amino acids. Per germline, CDR1 SGHTA and CDR2 FQGTGA. The CDR3 loop is CASSSRDRYSMNTEAFF. As DNA, the CDR3 is TGTGCCAGCAGCTCACGAGACAGGTACTCCATGAACACTGAAGCTTTCTTT.

V usage is TRBV6-5 and J usage is TRBJ2-1, with TRBD2 matching 8 bases. The junction had 8 bases not matched to a gene; V was cut back by 8 bases and J by 5 bases. The CDR3 contains 14 residues. Germline-derived CDR1 and CDR2 are MNHEY and SVGAGI. CDR3 residues: CASRSGGSDNEQFF. The CDR3, as DNA: TGTGCCAGCCGGAGCGGGGGCTCGGACAATGAGCAGTTCTTC.

V gene TRBV19 combines with J gene TRBJ1-3; D is ambiguous. This CDR3 spans 17 amino acids. Trimming took off 3 bases at V and 0 bases at J, with 15 bases between the two ends. The V gene's germline CDR1 is LNHDA and CDR2 SQIVND (reference sequence). The CDR3 DNA follows: TGTGCCAGTAGTATTGGGTGGGAGCGTATCTCTGGAAACACCATATATTTT. It encodes CASSIGWERISGNTIYF.

In this sample, this clone turned up a few times. The gene calls are TRBV5-1 and TRBJ1-1; a possible D gene is TRBD1 (6 bases). V lost 4 bases and J 3 bases, leaving 19 bases between the germline ends. Germline V gene data show CDR1 as SGHRS and CDR2 as YFSETQ. The CDR3 spans 16 residues. CDR3 residues: CASSHLLRGGYTEAFF. CDR3 DNA sequence: TGCGCCAGCAGCCATCTCCTAAGGGGGGGATACACTGAAGCTTTCTTT.

The chain uses TRBV6-4 and TRBJ2-3; 7 bases agree with TRBD2. There are 14 residues in the CDR3. Germline V gene sequence: CDR1 MRHNA, CDR2 SNTAGT. The J segment lost 3 bases and the V segment lost 5 bases, leaving 5 bases of the junction unmatched. The CDR3 region has the DNA TGTGCCAGCAGTAAGAACGGGGGGACAGATACGCAGTATTTT. It codes for CASSKNGGTDTQYF.

V gene TRBV11-2 combines with J gene TRBJ1-4, with D uncertain. Per germline, CDR1 SGHAT and CDR2 FQNNGV. The CDR3 covers 14 residues. The V end lost 1 base, the J end lost 6 bases, and 9 bases lay between the germline ends. The CDR3 sequence is CASSLGWGDEKLFF. The CDR3 DNA reads as TGTGCCAGCAGCTTAGGTTGGGGAGATGAAAAACTGTTTTTT.

In its sample, this clone was seen a few times. This chain links TRBV2 with TRBJ2-7, with TRBD1 matching over 11 bases. The J segment lost 3 bases and the V segment lost 3 bases, leaving 1 base of the junction unmatched. This CDR3 spans 14 amino acids. The V gene's germline CDR1 is SNHLY and CDR2 FYNNEI. The CDR3 sequence: CASSEDRGLYEQYF. The DNA of the CDR3 is TGTGCCAGCAGTGAGGACAGGGGGCTCTACGAGCAGTACTTC.

The rearrangement uses TRBV29-1 and TRBJ2-3; tentatively, D is TRBD2 (6 bases). CDR3 size: 13 residues. Germline V lookup: CDR1 SQVTM, CDR2 ANQGSEA. Between the trimmed V and J ends, which lost 4 bases and 1 base, there was a span of 9 bases. The CDR3 loop is CSVGPGGTDTQYF. The CDR3 DNA reads as TGCAGCGTTGGCCCGGGGGGCACAGATACGCAGTATTTT.

This clone was seen more than once but under ten times. V is TRBV9 and J is TRBJ2-4, with D perhaps matching TRBD1 (6 bases). This CDR3 is 16 amino acids long. Trimming removed 3 bases from V and 0 bases from J, with 13 bases in between. CDR1 is SGDLS, CDR2 YYNGEE, per germline. CDR3 in amino acids: CASSDRTDLAKNIQYF. For the CDR3, the DNA is TGTGCCAGCAGCGACCGGACAGATCTAGCCAAAAACATTCAGTACTTC.

This chain links TRBV10-2 with TRBJ2-7, with D perhaps TRBD1 (5 bases). V dropped 3 bases and J dropped 3 bases, with 15 bases sitting between them. Germline lookup yields CDR1 WSHSY and CDR2 SAAADI. The CDR3 totals 15 residues. The CDR3 nucleotides are TGCGCCAGCAGTGAAAGGGGCCCCGAAAGCTACGAGCAGTACTTC. Translated: CASSERGPESYEQYF.

The chain links TRBV30 to TRBJ1-3; D remains ambiguous. The V and J ends lost 4 bases and 0 bases respectively, with 10 bases between them. Germline assignment: CDR1 GTSNPN and CDR2 SVGIG (reference sequence). The CDR3 spans 14 residues. Written as DNA, the CDR3 is TGTGCCTGGACAGGCCACCACTCTGGAAACACCATATATTTT. Protein product: CAWTGHHSGNTIYF.